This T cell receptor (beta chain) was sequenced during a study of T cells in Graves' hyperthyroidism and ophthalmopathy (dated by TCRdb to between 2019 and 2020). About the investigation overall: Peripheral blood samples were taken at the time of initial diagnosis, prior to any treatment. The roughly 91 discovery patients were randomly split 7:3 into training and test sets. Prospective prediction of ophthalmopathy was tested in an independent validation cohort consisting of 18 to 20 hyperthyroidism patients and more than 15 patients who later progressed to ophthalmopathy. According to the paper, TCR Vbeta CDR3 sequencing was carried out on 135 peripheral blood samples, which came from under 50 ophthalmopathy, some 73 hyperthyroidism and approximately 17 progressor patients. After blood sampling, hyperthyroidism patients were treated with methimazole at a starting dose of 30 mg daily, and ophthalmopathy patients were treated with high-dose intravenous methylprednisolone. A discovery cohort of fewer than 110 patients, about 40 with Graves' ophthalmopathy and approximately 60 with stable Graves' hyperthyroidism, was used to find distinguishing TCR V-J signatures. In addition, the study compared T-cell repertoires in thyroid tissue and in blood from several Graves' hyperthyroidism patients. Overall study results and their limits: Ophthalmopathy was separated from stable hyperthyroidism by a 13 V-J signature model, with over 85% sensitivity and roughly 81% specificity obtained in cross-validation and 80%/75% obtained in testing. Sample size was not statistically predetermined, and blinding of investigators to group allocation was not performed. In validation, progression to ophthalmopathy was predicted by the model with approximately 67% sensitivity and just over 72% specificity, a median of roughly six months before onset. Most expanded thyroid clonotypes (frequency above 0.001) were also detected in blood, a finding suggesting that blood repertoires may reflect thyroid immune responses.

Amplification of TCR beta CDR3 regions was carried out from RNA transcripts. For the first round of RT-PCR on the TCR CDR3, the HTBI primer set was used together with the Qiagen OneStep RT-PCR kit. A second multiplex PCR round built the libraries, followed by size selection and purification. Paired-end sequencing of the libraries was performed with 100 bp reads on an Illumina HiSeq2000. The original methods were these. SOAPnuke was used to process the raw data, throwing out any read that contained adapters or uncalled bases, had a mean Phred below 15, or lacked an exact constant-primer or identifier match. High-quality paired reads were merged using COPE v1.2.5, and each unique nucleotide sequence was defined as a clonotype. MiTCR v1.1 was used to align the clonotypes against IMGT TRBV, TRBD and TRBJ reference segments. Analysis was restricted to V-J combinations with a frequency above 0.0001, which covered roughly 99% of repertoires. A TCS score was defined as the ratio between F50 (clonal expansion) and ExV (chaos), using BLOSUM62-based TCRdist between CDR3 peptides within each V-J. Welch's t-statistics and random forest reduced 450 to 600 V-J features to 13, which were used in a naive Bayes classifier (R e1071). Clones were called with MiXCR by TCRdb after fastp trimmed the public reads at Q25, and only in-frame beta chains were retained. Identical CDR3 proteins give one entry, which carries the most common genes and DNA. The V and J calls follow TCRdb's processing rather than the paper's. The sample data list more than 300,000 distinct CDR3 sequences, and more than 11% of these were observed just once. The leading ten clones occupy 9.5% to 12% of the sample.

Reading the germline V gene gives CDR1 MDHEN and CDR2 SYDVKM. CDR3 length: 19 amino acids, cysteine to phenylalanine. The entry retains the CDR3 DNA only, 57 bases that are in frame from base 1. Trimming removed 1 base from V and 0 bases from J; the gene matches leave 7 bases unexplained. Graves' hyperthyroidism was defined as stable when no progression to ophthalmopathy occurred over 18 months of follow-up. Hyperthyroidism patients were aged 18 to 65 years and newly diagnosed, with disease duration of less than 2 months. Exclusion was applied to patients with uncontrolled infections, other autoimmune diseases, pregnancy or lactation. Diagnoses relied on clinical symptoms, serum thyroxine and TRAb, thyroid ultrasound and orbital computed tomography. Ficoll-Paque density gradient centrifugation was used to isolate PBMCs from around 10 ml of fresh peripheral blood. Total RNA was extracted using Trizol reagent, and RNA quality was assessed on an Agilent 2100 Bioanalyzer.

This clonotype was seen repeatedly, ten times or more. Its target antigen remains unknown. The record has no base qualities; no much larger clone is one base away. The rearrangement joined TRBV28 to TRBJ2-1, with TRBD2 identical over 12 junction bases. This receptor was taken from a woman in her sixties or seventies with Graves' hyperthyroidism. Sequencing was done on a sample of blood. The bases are TGTGCCAGCAGTTTATTGGGACTAGCGGGTCCCGACTCCTACAATGAGCAGTTCTTC. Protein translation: CASSLLGLAGPDSYNEQFF. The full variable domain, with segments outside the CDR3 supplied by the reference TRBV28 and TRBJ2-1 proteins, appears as DVKVTQSSRYLVKRTGEKVFLECVQDMDHENMFWYRQDPGLGLRLIYFSYDVKMKEKGDIPEGYSVSREKKERFSLILESASTNQTSMYLCASSLLGLAGPDSYNEQFFGPGTRLTVL.